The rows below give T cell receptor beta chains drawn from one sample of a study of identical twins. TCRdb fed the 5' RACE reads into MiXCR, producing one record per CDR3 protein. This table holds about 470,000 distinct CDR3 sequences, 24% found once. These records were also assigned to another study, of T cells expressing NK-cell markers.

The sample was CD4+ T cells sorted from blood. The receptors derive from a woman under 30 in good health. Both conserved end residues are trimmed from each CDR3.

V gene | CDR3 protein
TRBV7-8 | ASSLSFRGSSMSKLF
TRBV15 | ATSRDFAGGFNEQF
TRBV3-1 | ASSMGGYGAF
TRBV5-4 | ASSLDNSGANVLT
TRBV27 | ASTRDGRSYEQY
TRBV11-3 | ASSSRTGPTRT
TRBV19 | ASSIVFETSEYHEQF
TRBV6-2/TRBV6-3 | ASSRRLAGVLETQY
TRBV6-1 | ASRPAVGAETQY
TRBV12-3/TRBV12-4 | ASSLRTRPGPGELF
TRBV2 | ASSEKVNTEAF
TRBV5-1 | ASSLQNTQETQY
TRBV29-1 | SVVGGTSDAIAKNIQY
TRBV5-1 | ASSLGTTTGYSNQPQH
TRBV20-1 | SARGSTMETQY
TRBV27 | ASSRQGKNYEQY
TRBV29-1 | SVEGWGTGELF
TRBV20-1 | SAREAVQETQY
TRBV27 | ASSASGGFVETQY
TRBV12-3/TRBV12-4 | ASSFRLAGGGNEQF
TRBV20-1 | SAGGPGVYEQF
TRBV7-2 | ASSLDSGGYEQY
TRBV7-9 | ASSGVPGFGYT
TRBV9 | ASSQTSGSHEQF
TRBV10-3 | AIRPGLVYGYT